The T cell receptor (beta chain) under discussion was sequenced for a study of blood T cell repertoires in COVID-19. Study information: The study drew acute and convalescent COVID-19 samples from the United States, Italy and Spain. The cDNA or gDNA used as material had been derived from T cells, B-cell-depleted T cells, or PBMCs.

In the original workflow: Amplification of reference gene primers provided the estimated nucleated cell counts. Only in-frame clones appear in the TCRdb table, and some are missing; sequencing was by immunoSEQ multiplex PCR. V and J calls and clone size are those listed in that table; D and trimming were worked out from the DNA. The sample includes about 140,000 clones, around 87% seen only once; the top ten take about 5.8%. Germline V gene sequence: CDR1 SGHRS, CDR2 YFSETQ. The CDR3 extends over 15 amino acids. Trimming stripped 3 bases from V and 6 bases from J, with 18 bases between. This chain joins TRBV5-1 and TRBJ1-2; TRBD1 is a possible D gene (6 bases). Sequenced: peripheral blood. The receptor was isolated from a human donor in a cohort sampled during active COVID-19. CDR3 sequence reads: CASSSSGQTYNGYTF. CDR3 sequence (DNA): TGCGCCAGCAGCTCCTCCGGACAGACTTATAATGGCTACACCTTC.